This T cell receptor (beta chain) appears in the sequencing data of a study of blood T cell repertoires in COVID-19. Clones were sequenced by immunoSEQ multiplex PCR, and TCRdb holds only the in-frame ones, with some missing. The sample shows around 300,000 clones, 85% to 90% of them seen only once. The CDR3 extends over 14 amino acids. Trimming removed 0 bases from V and 0 bases from J, with 5 bases in between. Per the germline V gene, CDR1 is KGHSH and CDR2 is LQKENI. This clone has a handful of counts. The V call is TRBV18, the J call TRBJ1-1; D is uncertain. This sequence was found in a woman between 18 and 29 years old who had recovered from COVID-19. The specimen was PBMCs or T cells enriched from blood (not recorded which). The CDR3, as DNA: TGTGCCAGCTCACCACCCCGAGTGAACACTGAAGCTTTCTTT. Encoded protein: CASSPPRVNTEAFF. Complete variable domain (other parts from reference TRBV18 and TRBJ1-1): NAGVMQNPRHLVRRRGQEARLRCSPMKGHSHVYWYRQLPEEGLKFMVYLQKENIIDESGMPKERFSAEFPKEGPSILRIQQVVRGDSAAYFCASSPPRVNTEAFFGQGTRLTVV.